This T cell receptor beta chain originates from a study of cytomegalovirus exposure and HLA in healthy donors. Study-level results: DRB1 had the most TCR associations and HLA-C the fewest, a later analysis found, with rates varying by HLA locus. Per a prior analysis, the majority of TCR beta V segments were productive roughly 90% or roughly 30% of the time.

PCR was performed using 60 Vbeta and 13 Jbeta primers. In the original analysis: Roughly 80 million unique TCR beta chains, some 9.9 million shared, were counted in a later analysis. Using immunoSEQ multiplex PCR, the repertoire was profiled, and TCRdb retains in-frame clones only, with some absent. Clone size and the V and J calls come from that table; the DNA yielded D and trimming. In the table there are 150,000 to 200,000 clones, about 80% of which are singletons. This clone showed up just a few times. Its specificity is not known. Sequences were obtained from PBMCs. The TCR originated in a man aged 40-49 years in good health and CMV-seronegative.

CDR3: CASRGSVNQPQHF. CDR3 bases: TGTGCCAGCAGGGGTAGCGTCAACCAGCCCCAGCATTTT. V gene TRBV7-2 combines with J gene TRBJ1-5; D is undetermined. Germline V gives CDR1 SGHTA, CDR2 FQGNSA. The CDR3 sequence is 13 residues long. Trimming took 6 bases from V and 7 from J, leaving 13 bases between them.